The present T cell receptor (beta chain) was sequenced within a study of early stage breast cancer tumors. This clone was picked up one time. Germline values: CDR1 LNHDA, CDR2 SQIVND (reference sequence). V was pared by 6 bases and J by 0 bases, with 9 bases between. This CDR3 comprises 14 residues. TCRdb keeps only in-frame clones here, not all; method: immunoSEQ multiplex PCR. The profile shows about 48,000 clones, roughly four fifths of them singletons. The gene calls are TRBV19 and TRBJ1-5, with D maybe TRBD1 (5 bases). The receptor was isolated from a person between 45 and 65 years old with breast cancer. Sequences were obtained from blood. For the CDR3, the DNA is TGTGCCAGTAGGGACATTTATAGCAATCAGCCCCAGCATTTT. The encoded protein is CASRDIYSNQPQHF.